This is a list of T cell receptor beta chains from one sample in a study of cytomegalovirus exposure and HLA in healthy donors. Clones were read by immunoSEQ multiplex PCR, and TCRdb kept only the in-frame ones, dropping some. This sample has over 150,000 clones; about 82% occur once, and the top ten carry 2% to 2.5%. The sample comprised PBMCs. Receptor source: a human donor in good health. Both conserved end residues are part of each CDR3. A D gene is named only where the DNA matches it firmly. The size field is filled for only some rows; it gives once, few, many or a size class.

CDR3 DNA | CDR3 protein | J gene | D gene | clone size | CDR3 length | V gene
TGTGCCATCAGTGAGTCACAGGGGGACTATGGCTACACCTTC | CAISESQGDYGYTF | TRBJ1-2 | TRBD1 | NA | 14 | TRBV10-3
TGTGCCGCGGCCGTTCGGCCCCAGCATTTT | CAAAVRPQHF | TRBJ1-5 | NA | NA | 10 | TRBV28
TGTGCCATCAGTGAGAACGGAGAGTACAATGAGCAGTTCTTC | CAISENGEYNEQFF | TRBJ2-1 | NA | NA | 14 | TRBV10-3
TGTGCCAGCAGCTTAGATCGTAATGAGCAGTTCTTC | CASSLDRNEQFF | TRBJ2-1 | NA | NA | 12 | TRBV11-2
TGTGCCACCAGCAGAGAGGCGGGGGGCTACAATGAGCAGTTCTTC | CATSREAGGYNEQFF | TRBJ2-1 | TRBD2 | once | 15 | TRBV15
TGTGCCAGCAGTGTCGGACAGGGGGGTGAAAAACTGTTTTTT | CASSVGQGGEKLFF | TRBJ1-4 | TRBD1 | NA | 14 | TRBV2
TGCAGCGTTGAATCCCCGGGGGAAGATACGCAGTATTTT | CSVESPGEDTQYF | TRBJ2-3 | NA | NA | 13 | TRBV29-1
TGCAGCGTAGGGAGGGGAGGGCGGGACAATCAGCCCCAGCATTTT | CSVGRGGRDNQPQHF | TRBJ1-5 | NA | NA | 15 | TRBV29-1
TGTGCCAGCAGTTACGACAGTCTCTATGGCTACACCTTC | CASSYDSLYGYTF | TRBJ1-2 | NA | few | 13 | TRBV27
TGTGCCAGCAGCTTTAAGGGACAGCTCGAACCAAATGGCTACACCTTC | CASSFKGQLEPNGYTF | TRBJ1-2 | TRBD1 | NA | 16 | TRBV5-4
TGCGCCAGCAGCACAACGGGACAGCACTCTGGAAACACCATATATTTT | CASSTTGQHSGNTIYF | TRBJ1-3 | TRBD1 | NA | 16 | TRBV5-1
TGTGCCAGCAGCTTACAGCGGGGTCCTAGCACAGATACGCAGTATTTT | CASSLQRGPSTDTQYF | TRBJ2-3 | TRBD2 | NA | 16 | TRBV7-2